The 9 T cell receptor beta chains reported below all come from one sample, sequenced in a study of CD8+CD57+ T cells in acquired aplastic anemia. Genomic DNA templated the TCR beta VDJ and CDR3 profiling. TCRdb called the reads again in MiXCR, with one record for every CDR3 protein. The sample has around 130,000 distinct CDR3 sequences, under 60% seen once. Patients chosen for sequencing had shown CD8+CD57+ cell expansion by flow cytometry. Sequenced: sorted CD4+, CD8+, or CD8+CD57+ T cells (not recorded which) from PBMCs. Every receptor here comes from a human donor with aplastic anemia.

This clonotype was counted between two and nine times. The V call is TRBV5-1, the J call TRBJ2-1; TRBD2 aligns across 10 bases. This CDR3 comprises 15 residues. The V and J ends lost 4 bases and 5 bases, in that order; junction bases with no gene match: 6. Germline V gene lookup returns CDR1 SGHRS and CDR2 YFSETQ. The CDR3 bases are TGCGCCAGCAGCCTTATAGCGGGAGGCGACAATGAGCAGTTCTTC. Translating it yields CASSLIAGGDNEQFF.

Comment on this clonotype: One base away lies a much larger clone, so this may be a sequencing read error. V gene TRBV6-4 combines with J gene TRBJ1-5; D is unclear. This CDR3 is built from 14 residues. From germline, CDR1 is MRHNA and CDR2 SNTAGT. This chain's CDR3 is CAIALWDSDQPQHF. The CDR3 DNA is TGTGCCATCGCCCTTTGGGATAGCGATCAGCCCCAGCATTTT.

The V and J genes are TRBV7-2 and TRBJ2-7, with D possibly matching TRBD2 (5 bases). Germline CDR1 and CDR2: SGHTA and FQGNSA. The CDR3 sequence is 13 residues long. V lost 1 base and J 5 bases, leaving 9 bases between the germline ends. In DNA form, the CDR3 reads TGTGCCAGCAGCTTAGTATACGGGGACGAGCAGTACTTC. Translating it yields CASSLVYGDEQYF.

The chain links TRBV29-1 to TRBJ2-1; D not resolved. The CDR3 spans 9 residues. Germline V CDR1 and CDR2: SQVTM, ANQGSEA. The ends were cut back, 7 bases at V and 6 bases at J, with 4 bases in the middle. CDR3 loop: CSGTNEQFF. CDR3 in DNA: TGCAGCGGGACCAATGAGCAGTTCTTC.

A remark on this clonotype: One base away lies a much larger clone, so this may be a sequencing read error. The CDR3 protein is CASSLTASYEQYF. The CDR3 nucleotides read TGTGCCAGCAGTCTTACGGCCTCCTACGAGCAGTACTTC. This chain joins TRBV12-3 or TRBV12-4 and TRBJ2-7, with D hard to call. Trimming removed 5 bases from V and 0 bases from J, with 8 bases in between. The CDR3 has 13 residues.

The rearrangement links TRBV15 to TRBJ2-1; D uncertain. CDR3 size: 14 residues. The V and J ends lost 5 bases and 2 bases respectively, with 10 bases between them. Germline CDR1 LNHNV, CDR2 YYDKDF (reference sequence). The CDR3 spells CATSFWGAYNEQFF. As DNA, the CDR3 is TGTGCCACCAGCTTCTGGGGTGCCTACAATGAGCAGTTCTTC.

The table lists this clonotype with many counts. CDR3 coding DNA: TGTGCCACCAGCAGAGTTGGACTAGCGGGGGCCGTATACGAGCAGTACTTC. Residues: CATSRVGLAGAVYEQYF. The chain employs TRBV15 and TRBJ2-7; TRBD2 agrees at 13 bases. This CDR3 is built from 17 residues. Germline values: CDR1 LNHNV, CDR2 YYDKDF (reference sequence). V was clipped by 1 base and J by 4 bases; unmatched bases: 7.

CDR3 nucleotide sequence: TGTGCCACCGGAGTAAACCCAGGGAAAACTGAAGCTTTCTTT. It yields the protein CATGVNPGKTEAFF. V and J are TRBV15 and TRBJ1-1; TRBD1 might be the D (5 bases). Trimming took off 8 bases at V and 5 bases at J, with 18 bases between the two ends. Germline assignment: CDR1 LNHNV and CDR2 YYDKDF (reference sequence). The CDR3 covers 14 residues.

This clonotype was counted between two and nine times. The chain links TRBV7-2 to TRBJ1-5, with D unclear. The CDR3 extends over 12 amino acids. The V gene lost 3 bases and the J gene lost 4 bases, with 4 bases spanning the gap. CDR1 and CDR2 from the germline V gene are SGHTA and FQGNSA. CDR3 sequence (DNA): TGTGCCAGCAGCTTCCTGAATCAGCCCCAGCATTTT. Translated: CASSFLNQPQHF.